Included here is one TCR beta chain sequence, with context. Only in-frame clones appear in the TCRdb table, and some are missing; sequencing was by immunoSEQ multiplex PCR. In the table there are some 30,000 clones, 85% to 95% of which are singletons. The V gene lost 2 bases and the J gene lost 8 bases, with 18 bases spanning the gap. CDR3 length equals 14 residues. Per the germline V gene, CDR1 is GTSNPN and CDR2 is SVGIG (reference sequence). The source of the sample is a study of OX40 agonist ivuxolimab in advanced cancers. The TCR comes from an adult with an advanced solid tumor such as melanoma, head and neck, liver or kidney cancer. The sample here was CD4+ or CD8+ T cells sorted from blood, taken in a trial of the OX40 agonist ivuxolimab. V usage is TRBV30 and J usage is TRBJ1-2; D remains ambiguous. DNA of the CDR3: TGTGCCTGGAGTCATACGACTCAAACCCGGGGCTACACCTTC. Protein: CAWSHTTQTRGYTF.